This passage covers 23 T cell receptor beta chains from one sample sequenced in a study of blood T cell repertoires in COVID-19. TCRdb's copy holds only in-frame clones and misses some; the assay was immunoSEQ multiplex PCR. This sample yields 150,000 to 200,000 clones, of which approximately 88% are seen a single time; roughly 9% belongs to the top ten. Sequenced material: PBMCs or T cells enriched from blood (not recorded which). These receptors were obtained from a woman between 18 and 29 years old who had recovered from COVID-19.

The gene calls are TRBV18 and TRBJ2-1, with 10 bases lining up with TRBD2. Germline CDR1 is KGHSH and CDR2 is LQKENI. J was trimmed by 4 bases and V by 5 bases; bases with no gene match: 2. The CDR3 loop spans 14 amino acids. Written as DNA, the CDR3 is TGTGCCAGCTCAACTAGCGGGAATTACAATGAGCAGTTCTTC. It codes for CASSTSGNYNEQFF.

This rearrangement joins TRBV10-2 to TRBJ1-1, with 7 bases that match TRBD1. The V gene end was trimmed by 2 bases and the J gene end by 0 bases; junction bases not matched to a gene: 0. The CDR3 has 14 residues. Germline assignment: CDR1 WSHSY and CDR2 SAAADI. Here the CDR3 reads CASSEDRVNTEAFF. CDR3 nucleotide sequence: TGCGCCAGCAGTGAGGACAGGGTGAACACTGAAGCTTTCTTT.

J is TRBJ2-7 and V is TRBV27, with D perhaps matching TRBD2 (6 bases). Trimming shortened V by 4 bases and J by 6 bases, and 19 bases separated the two germline ends. The CDR3 runs to 15 residues. The germline V gene has CDR1 MNHEY and CDR2 SMNVEV (reference sequence). CDR3 protein: CASSSSGGNPLEQYF. CDR3 DNA: TGTGCCAGCAGTTCCTCGGGCGGGAATCCCCTCGAGCAGTACTTC.

This chain joins TRBV15 and TRBJ2-3, with D possibly TRBD2 on 6 matching bases. This CDR3 comprises 15 residues. The germline V and J ends were trimmed by 1 base and 6 bases, with 14 bases remaining between them. Germline V lookup: CDR1 LNHNV, CDR2 YYDKDF (reference sequence). This CDR3 is CATSRVVQRADTQYF. Written as DNA, the CDR3 is TGTGCCACCAGCAGAGTGGTACAGCGGGCTGATACGCAGTATTTT.

This chain connects TRBV10-2 to TRBJ2-7; D is unresolved. Germline V CDR1 and CDR2: WSHSY, SAAADI. V was shortened by 6 bases and J by 1 base, with 13 bases between the two germline ends. This CDR3 is built from 14 residues. The CDR3 nucleotides are TGCGCCAGCAGAGGCACAGCCAGTTCCTACGAGCAGTACTTC. This sequence encodes CASRGTASSYEQYF.

The chain recombines TRBV18 with TRBJ2-7, with 9 bases matching TRBD2. V gave up 0 bases and J gave up 6 bases; unmatched junction bases: 6. CDR1 is KGHSH, CDR2 LQKENI, per germline. The CDR3 totals 15 residues. Here the CDR3 DNA reads TGTGCCAGCTCACCACCTGGGACTAGCCGAACCGAGCAGTACTTC. Residues: CASSPPGTSRTEQYF.

DNA for the CDR3: TGTGCCAGCAGCTTAGGACACGGGAGGGCCGATACGCAGTATTTT. As protein: CASSLGHGRADTQYF. The genes are TRBV7-2 and TRBJ2-3; 8 bases agree with TRBD2. The CDR3 contains 15 residues. J gave up 6 bases and V 1 base, and 6 bases lay outside the gene matches. Germline CDR1 SGHTA, CDR2 FQGNSA.

V gene TRBV9 combines with J gene TRBJ2-2; D may be TRBD2 (6 bases). The CDR3 is 16 residues long. The germline gives CDR1 SGDLS, CDR2 YYNGEE. Trimming removed 0 bases from V and 1 base from J, with 10 bases in between. The CDR3 sequence is CASSVASRENTGELFF. The CDR3 region has the DNA TGTGCCAGCAGCGTAGCGTCGCGGGAGAACACCGGGGAGCTGTTTTTT.

V is TRBV28 and J is TRBJ1-2; no definite D call. This CDR3 comprises 13 residues. Germline V gene lookup returns CDR1 MDHEN and CDR2 SYDVKM. Trimming removed 8 bases from V and 2 bases from J, with 12 bases in between. The CDR3 region is CASWKRSNYGYTF. The CDR3 coding sequence is TGTGCCAGCTGGAAGAGGTCGAACTATGGCTACACCTTC.

This clone has just a few counts. This sequence joins TRBV18 and TRBJ2-2; D may be TRBD2 (6 bases). Trimming left V 3 bases short and J 5 bases short, with 16 bases between. CDR3 size: 16 residues. Germline loops: CDR1 KGHSH, CDR2 LQKENI. CDR3 in DNA: TGTGCCAGCTCACCGGGGATCGGGAGTGGAACCGGGGAGCTGTTTTTT. It is translated as CASSPGIGSGTGELFF.

The chain recombines TRBV6-5 with TRBJ1-2; the match to TRBD1 covers 9 bases. CDR1 MNHEY and CDR2 SVGAGI come from the germline V gene. This CDR3 has 14 amino acids. Losses at the gene ends were 6 bases for V and 5 bases for J; bases not matched to a gene: 7. In nucleotides, the CDR3 is TGTGCCAGCAGCCAGTCGACAGGGGGTTATGGCTACACCTTC. Protein product: CASSQSTGGYGYTF.

This clone has a single count. V is TRBV7-5 and J is TRBJ1-2; the table's TRBD1 call for D was not verified on the DNA. TRBV7-5 is reported as a pseudogene. CDR3 size: 17 residues. In DNA form, the CDR3 reads TGTGCCAGAAGCTTAGCCTTCACAGGGACCCAGGCTCGTGGCTACACCTTC. Translating gives CARSLAFTGTQARGYTF.

The chain carries TRBV3-1 (or the pseudogene TRBV3-2) and TRBJ2-2; 8 positions match TRBD2. V trimming: 4 bases; J trimming: 7 bases; junction bases outside the gene matches: 8. CDR3 length: 15 residues. CDR1 is LGHDT and CDR2 is YNNKEL in the germline V gene (reference sequence). CDR3 sequence (DNA): TGTGCCAGCAGCCGGGCGGGAGGTGGTGTCGGGGAGCTGTTTTTT. This translates into CASSRAGGGVGELFF.

The J gene is TRBJ2-1, the V gene TRBV28; a possible D gene is TRBD1 (5 bases). The CDR3 consists of 17 residues. The germline CDR1 and CDR2 sequences are MDHEN and SYDVKM. The ends were cut back, 6 bases at V and 0 bases at J, with 18 bases in the middle. The CDR3 loop is CASSGPQAGLSYNEQFF. DNA of the CDR3: TGTGCCAGCAGCGGCCCTCAGGCAGGGCTCTCCTACAATGAGCAGTTCTTC.

The chain joins TRBV2 to TRBJ2-7; 11 bases align to TRBD2. CDR1 is SNHLY, CDR2 FYNNEI, per germline. The V gene end was trimmed by 5 bases and the J gene end by 4 bases; junction bases not matched to a gene: 10. CDR3 length: 16 amino acids. This CDR3 is CASSPSTSGSLYEQYF. In nucleotides, the CDR3 is TGTGCCAGCAGTCCCTCCACTAGCGGGAGTTTATACGAGCAGTACTTC. The entire variable domain, with the rest obtained from reference TRBV2 and TRBJ2-7, is as follows: EPEVTQTPSHQVTQMGQEVILRCVPISNHLYFYWYRQILGQKVEFLVSFYNNEISEKSEIFDDQFSVERPDGSNFTLKIRSTKLEDSAMYFCASSPSTSGSLYEQYFGPGTRLTVT.

The rearrangement uses TRBV28 and TRBJ2-1; possible D gene TRBD2, 6 bases. The germline gives CDR1 MDHEN, CDR2 SYDVKM. V dropped 3 bases and J dropped 0 bases, with 12 bases sitting between them. The CDR3 contains 16 residues. The CDR3, as DNA: TGTGCCAGCAGTTTGGGAGGCGGCCGCTCCTACAATGAGCAGTTCTTC. Protein sequence: CASSLGGGRSYNEQFF.

This chain links TRBV5-1 with TRBJ2-7; D is undetermined. The CDR3 is 14 amino acids. Trimming pared 4 bases from V and 1 base from J, leaving 12 bases between. Germline assignment: CDR1 SGHRS and CDR2 YFSETQ. CDR3 nucleotides: TGCGCCAGCAGCCCCAGACAAGGTTCCTACGAGCAGTACTTC. Translated: CASSPRQGSYEQYF.

The genes are TRBV14 and TRBJ2-7, with D perhaps matching TRBD1 (5 bases). This CDR3 spans 14 amino acids. V lost 1 base and J 3 bases, leaving 10 bases between the germline ends. Germline V CDR1 and CDR2: SGHDN, FVKESK. The CDR3 bases are TGTGCCAGCAGCCAAGTCCCTGACAGCTACGAGCAGTACTTC. Translated: CASSQVPDSYEQYF.

The chain carries TRBV9 and TRBJ2-3; D is uncertain. Trimming pared 0 bases from V and 2 bases from J, leaving 10 bases between. CDR1 and CDR2 (germline): SGDLS, YYNGEE. This CDR3 has 15 residues. The CDR3 coding sequence is TGTGCCAGCAGCGTAGGAGCTGATTTCACAGATACGCAGTATTTT. The encoded protein is CASSVGADFTDTQYF.

This clone was observed once. This sequence joins TRBV28 and TRBJ2-4, with TRBD2 identical over 7 bases. The CDR3 loop spans 16 amino acids. Germline trimming cut 4 bases from V and 1 base from J; bases unmatched to any gene: 7. CDR1 is MDHEN, CDR2 SYDVKM, per germline. The DNA of the CDR3 is TGTGCCAGCAGTTCGGGAGGACCCCTGGCCAAAAACATTCAGTACTTC. It specifies CASSSGGPLAKNIQYF.

The chain combines TRBV6-1 with TRBJ2-3, with TRBD2 matching 11 bases. Trimming cost V 1 base and J 8 bases; bases outside gene matches: 2. Germline V gives CDR1 MNHNS, CDR2 SASEGT. This CDR3 spans 14 amino acids. CDR3: CASSEELAGGTQYF. DNA for the CDR3: TGTGCCAGCAGTGAAGAGCTAGCGGGAGGTACGCAGTATTTT.

This chain uses TRBV6-2 or TRBV6-3 with TRBJ2-7; 7 nucleotides line up with TRBD1. V dropped 2 bases and J dropped 2; count of bases not matched to a gene: 6. Germline V CDR1 and CDR2: MNHEY, SVGEGT. This CDR3 is built from 15 residues. The CDR3 DNA reads TGTGCCAGCAGTTACACCCTTGACAGGGCCTACGAGCAGTACTTC. Translation: CASSYTLDRAYEQYF.

The chain carries TRBV27 and TRBJ2-6; TRBD2 might be the D (5 bases). The germline gives CDR1 MNHEY, CDR2 SMNVEV (reference sequence). Trimming stripped 6 bases from V and 3 bases from J, with 12 bases between. The CDR3 has 15 residues. CDR3 in amino acids: CASRPATSGANVLTF. In nucleotides, the CDR3 is TGTGCCAGCAGACCCGCTACTAGTGGGGCCAACGTCCTGACTTTC. The whole variable domain, remainder taken from reference TRBV27 and TRBJ2-6, is EAQVTQNPRYLITVTGKKLTVTCSQNMNHEYMSWYRQDPGLGLRQIYYSMNVEVTDKGDVPEGYKVSRKEKRNFPLILESPSPNQTSLYFCASRPATSGANVLTFGAGSRLTVL.